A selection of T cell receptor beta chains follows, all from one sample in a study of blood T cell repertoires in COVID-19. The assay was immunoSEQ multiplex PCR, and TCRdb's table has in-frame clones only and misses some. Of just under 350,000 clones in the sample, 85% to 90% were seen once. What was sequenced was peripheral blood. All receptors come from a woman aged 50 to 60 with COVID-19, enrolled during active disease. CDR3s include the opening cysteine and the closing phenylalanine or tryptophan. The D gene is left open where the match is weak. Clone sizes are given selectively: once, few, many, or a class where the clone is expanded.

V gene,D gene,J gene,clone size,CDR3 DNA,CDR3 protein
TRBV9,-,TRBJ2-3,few,TGTGCCAGCAGCCCCTTGTCGCGGGGCACAGATACGCAGTATTTT,CASSPLSRGTDTQYF
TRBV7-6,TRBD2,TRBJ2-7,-,TGTGCCAGCAGCGGACAGGGGACTAGCGGGCCAAGCTACGAGCAGTACTTC,CASSGQGTSGPSYEQYF
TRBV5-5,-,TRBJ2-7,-,TGTGCCAGCAGCTCCCAGGGTCCCTACGAGCAGTACTTC,CASSSQGPYEQYF
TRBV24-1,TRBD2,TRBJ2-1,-,TGTGCCACCAGTGAGGGGACTAGCGGGATCGATGAGCAGTTCTTC,CATSEGTSGIDEQFF
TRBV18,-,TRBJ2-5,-,TGTGCCAGCTCACCGCGCCAGGAAGAGACCCAGTACTTC,CASSPRQEETQYF
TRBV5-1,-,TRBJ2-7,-,TGCGCCAGCAGCTTGGCTACAGCTCCTTCCTACGAGCAGTACTTC,CASSLATAPSYEQYF
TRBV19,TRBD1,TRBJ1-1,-,TGTGCCAGTAAGCCCGACCGGGACAGGAACACTGAAGCTTTCTTT,CASKPDRDRNTEAFF
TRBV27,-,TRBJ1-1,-,TGTGCCAGCAGCCCCGAACGGTTCGTGAACACTGAAGCTTTCTTT,CASSPERFVNTEAFF
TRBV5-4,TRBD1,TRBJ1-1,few,TGTGCCAGCAGCCTGACAGGGGGCGCGGGGGCTTTCTTT,CASSLTGGAGAFF
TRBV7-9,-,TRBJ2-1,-,TGTGCCAGCAGCTTAGATGGACAGATACCCTACAATGAGCAGTTCTTC,CASSLDGQIPYNEQFF
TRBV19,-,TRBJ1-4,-,TGTGCCACTAAGGTGGGCTTCACTAATGAAAAACTGTTTTTT,CATKVGFTNEKLFF
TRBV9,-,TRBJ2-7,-,TGTGCCAGCAGCCCCTTCGGGTCTACCTACGAGCAGTACTTC,CASSPFGSTYEQYF